One TCR beta chain is described in this entry. Patients from Seattle were sampled longitudinally, starting during active infection. Trimming removed 1 base from V and 3 bases from J, with 10 bases in between. The germline V gene has CDR1 SGHDN and CDR2 FVKESK. This CDR3 has 15 amino acids. These data are taken from a study of blood T cell repertoires in COVID-19. Across the whole study: Samples came from the United States, Italy and Spain, spanning acute and convalescent COVID-19.

Original data processing: Nucleated cell number was recorded as an estimate derived from reference gene primer amplification. Method: immunoSEQ multiplex PCR; TCRdb's copy keeps in-frame clones and lacks some. V and J calls and clone size follow that table, whereas D and trimming were derived from the DNA. This sample has about 150,000 clones, with 70% to 90% found just once. V is TRBV14 and J is TRBJ1-3; D possibly corresponds to TRBD1 (5 bases). The receptor was derived from a man aged 60 to 69 with COVID-19, enrolled during active disease. The sequenced material came from peripheral blood. DNA of the CDR3: TGTGCCAGCAGCCAAGTGCAGGGATATGGAAACACCATATATTTT. Translating it yields CASSQVQGYGNTIYF.